The TCR beta chain under discussion was sequenced for a study of cytomegalovirus exposure and HLA in healthy donors. Germline CDR1 reads SEHNR; CDR2 reads FQNEAQ (reference sequence). The CDR3 is 12 residues long. As concerns this clone: A read error may produce the germline difference seen at one junction end.

Primers for the PCR totalled 60 Vbeta and 13 Jbeta. The protocol was immunoSEQ multiplex PCR, while the TCRdb copy is restricted to in-frame clones and leaves out a portion. The table shows 150,000 to 200,000 clones, with just under 80% occurring only once. The sequenced material came from PBMCs. The source of this sequence is a female donor in good health and CMV-seronegative. The chain links TRBV7-9 to TRBJ2-7; 7 bases are shared with TRBD2. The CDR3 loop reads CSSSLGTNEQYF. CDR3 sequence (DNA): TGTTCCAGCAGCTTAGGGACTAACGAGCAGTACTTC.